These 5 T cell receptor beta chains originate from one sample sequenced in a study of T-cell reconstitution after alpha-beta-depleted transplantation in children. Unique molecular identifiers were used in preparing the TCRbeta library. A single record per CDR3 protein comes from TCRdb applying MiXCR to the PCR reads. The sample lists about 540,000 distinct CDR3 sequences; approximately 16% were seen once. The specimen was PBMCs from the stem cell graft donor, collected from the stem cell graft. These receptors were obtained from a human donor who donated a stem cell graft to a child with acute lymphoblastic leukemia.

This chain connects TRBV5-1 to TRBJ2-1; perhaps TRBD1 as D (5 bases). The CDR3 loop spans 15 amino acids. V was trimmed by 4 bases and J by 0 bases, leaving 11 bases between them. Per the germline V gene, CDR1 is SGHRS and CDR2 is YFSETQ. The CDR3: CASSPGMSSYNEQFF. The CDR3 DNA sequence: TGCGCCAGCAGCCCAGGGATGAGCTCCTACAATGAGCAGTTCTTC.

This chain uses TRBV12-3 or TRBV12-4 with TRBJ1-3; 9 nucleotides align to TRBD1. Trimming took 5 bases from V and 2 from J; bases not matched to a gene: 4. This CDR3 comprises 15 residues. CDR3 DNA sequence: TGTGCCAGCAGTCCGGGACAGGGCACTGGAAACACCATATATTTT. Translating gives CASSPGQGTGNTIYF.

The table lists this clonotype with a few counts. The chain is built from TRBV5-1 and TRBJ1-1, with TRBD1 as a possible D gene (6 bases). Between the trimmed V and J ends, which lost 0 bases and 4 bases, there was a span of 13 bases. In germline, CDR1 is SGHRS, CDR2 YFSETQ. The CDR3 is 15 residues long. Here the CDR3 reads CASSLAIGGPTEAFF. The CDR3 DNA reads TGCGCCAGCAGCTTGGCCATTGGGGGGCCCACTGAAGCTTTCTTT.

The chain joins TRBV20-1 to TRBJ2-1, with a possible D match to TRBD2 (7 bases). CDR1 is DFQATT, CDR2 SNEGSKA, per germline (reference sequence). V was clipped by 5 bases and J by 11 bases, with 13 bases between them. This CDR3 spans 11 amino acids. CDR3 DNA: TGCAGTGCTGCGGGGGCCCACCAGCAGTTCTTC. It encodes CSAAGAHQQFF.

This chain uses TRBV2 with TRBJ1-1, with D hard to call. V was shortened by 7 bases and J by 3 bases, with 6 bases between the two germline ends. This CDR3 spans 11 amino acids. Germline V CDR1 and CDR2: SNHLY, FYNNEI. The CDR3 bases are TGTGCCAGCATCGACTACACTGAAGCTTTCTTT. It yields the protein CASIDYTEAFF.